This entry is about one T cell receptor (beta chain). Sequenced by immunoSEQ multiplex PCR; TCRdb stores in-frame clones only, minus some. Seen here are roughly 130,000 clones, 80% to 85% observed once, and the top ten hold roughly 3.5%. These data originate in a study of blood T cell repertoires in COVID-19. Across the whole study: The United States, Italy and Spain supplied acute and convalescent COVID-19 samples. T cells, B-cell-depleted T cells, or PBMCs provided the cDNA or gDNA that served as material.

CDR1 MDHEN and CDR2 SYDVKM come from the germline V gene. V dropped 4 bases and J dropped 6 bases, with 22 bases sitting between them. This CDR3 region has 16 residues. V and J are TRBV28 and TRBJ2-7; a weak D match, TRBD1 (6 bases). Specimen: PBMCs or T cells enriched from blood (not recorded which). The receptor comes from a woman aged 30 to 39 who had recovered from COVID-19. The CDR3 loop is CASSSLGQLSSPEQYF. In nucleotides, the CDR3 is TGTGCCAGCAGTTCGCTCGGACAGCTATCATCACCCGAGCAGTACTTC.